The 17 T cell receptor beta chains listed next were all sequenced from one sample in a study of molecular identifiers for immune sequencing clone quantification. TCRdb ran MiXCR on the PCR reads and lists one entry per CDR3 protein. The sample carries about 500,000 distinct CDR3 sequences, around 25% recorded once. The sample taken for sequencing was naive CD8+ T cells from blood, with Jurkat cell RNA spiked in. This sample's subset: FACS-sorted CD8+CD4-CCR7+CD45RA+ naive T cells. These receptors all stem from a human donor in good health. Some libraries in this study had Jurkat cell RNA spiked in.

In regard to this clonotype: The conserved final phenylalanine or tryptophan is absent from the CDR3, which likely points to a read error. V and J are TRBV27 and TRBJ2-7, with D perhaps assigned TRBD1 or TRBD2 (5 bases each). Looked up from germline, CDR1 is MNHEY and CDR2 is SMNVEV (reference sequence). The germline V and J ends were trimmed by 6 bases and 6 bases, with 12 bases remaining between them. This CDR3 region has 12 residues. DNA for the CDR3: TGTGCCAGCAGGGGGGTCCGGTCCGAGCAGTACCTC. Amino acids: CASRGVRSEQYL.

V gene TRBV3-1 combines with J gene TRBJ2-5; D is perhaps TRBD1 (5 bases). From germline, CDR1 is LGHDT and CDR2 YNNKEL (reference sequence). Between the trimmed V and J ends, which lost 4 bases and 4 bases, there was a span of 16 bases. The CDR3 loop spans 15 amino acids. The CDR3 region is CASSPLQELRETQYF. The CDR3, as DNA: TGTGCCAGCAGCCCATTACAGGAACTACGAGAGACCCAGTACTTC.

The chain uses TRBV6-5 and TRBJ2-2; 9 bases line up with TRBD2. V was clipped by 6 bases and J by 3 bases; unmatched bases: 17. CDR3 length equals 19 residues. Germline CDR1 MNHEY, CDR2 SVGAGI. The CDR3 region has the DNA TGTGCCAGCAGCAAATCCCACTATAGGGCGGGAGGGGACACCGGGGAGCTGTTTTTT. The encoded protein is CASSKSHYRAGGDTGELFF.

This clonotype was detected a few times. V usage is TRBV6-2 or TRBV6-3 and J usage is TRBJ2-7; 7 bases are a match to TRBD1. This CDR3 comprises 13 residues. V shed 5 bases, J shed 9 bases, and the junction held 10 bases outside the gene matches. Germline CDR1 and CDR2: MNHEY and SVGEGT. This CDR3 is CASSTGTAVPQYF. CDR3 in DNA: TGTGCCAGCAGTACCGGGACAGCGGTCCCGCAGTACTTC.

As concerns this clonotype: At one end the junction does not follow the germline gene, possibly because of a read error. This sequence joins TRBV27 and TRBJ1-1; 9 bases agree with TRBD1. This CDR3 region has 15 residues. Germline loops: CDR1 MNHEY, CDR2 SMNVEV (reference sequence). CDR3 bases: TGTGCCTGCAGTGACGGGGGACAGGGTTGGACTGAAGCTTTCTTT. This gives the protein CACSDGGQGWTEAFF.

This clonotype appeared a few times. This chain joins TRBV6-5 and TRBJ1-4; the D gene is possibly TRBD1 (5 bases). Germline CDR1 reads MNHEY; CDR2 reads SVGAGI. The CDR3 contains 15 residues. Trimming stripped 7 bases from V and 8 bases from J, with 20 bases between. The CDR3 protein is CASTSIGGDGEKLFF. CDR3 sequence (DNA): TGTGCCAGCACGTCCATTGGAGGGGACGGCGAAAAACTGTTTTTT.

The count of this clonotype is one. A much larger clone lies a single base off, so this may be a read error. The rearrangement uses TRBV4-1 and TRBJ2-1; 9 bases match TRBD1. Germline V gene sequence: CDR1 MGHRA, CDR2 YSYEKL. This CDR3 comprises 15 residues. V dropped 1 base and J dropped 8; count of bases not matched to a gene: 6. This CDR3 reads CASSQGGTGYDEQFF. The CDR3 DNA sequence: TGCGCCAGCAGCCAAGGTGGGACAGGGTACGATGAGCAGTTCTTC.

This chain links TRBV7-8 with TRBJ2-7; D is unresolved. The CDR3 spans 14 residues. V lost 1 base and J 2 bases, leaving 9 bases between the germline ends. Germline CDR1 is SGHVS and CDR2 is FQNEAQ. CDR3 bases: TGTGCCAGCAGCTTAGGTGAGGTAGCCTACGAGCAGTACTTC. This sequence encodes CASSLGEVAYEQYF. The variable domain in full, with the rest retrieved from reference TRBV7-8 and TRBJ2-7, is GAGVSQSPRYKVAKRGQDVALRCDPISGHVSLFWYQQALGQGPEFLTYFQNEAQLDKSGLPSDRFFAERPEGSVSTLKIQRTQQEDSAVYLCASSLGEVAYEQYFGPGTRLTVT.

The table lists this clonotype with many counts. The rearrangement joins TRBV6-5 to TRBJ2-7; D might be TRBD2 (6 bases). There are 14 residues in the CDR3. Deletions cut 5 bases from V and 5 bases from J, with 16 bases between. Germline CDR1 and CDR2: MNHEY and SVGAGI. The CDR3 coding sequence is TGTGCCAGCAGTAAGGGACTCCTGGAGGACGAGCAGTACTTC. It translates to CASSKGLLEDEQYF.

V usage is TRBV4-1 and J usage is TRBJ1-2; no firm D call. This CDR3 region has 14 residues. Germline V gives CDR1 MGHRA, CDR2 YSYEKL. V lost 5 bases and J lost 3, with 13 bases in between. CDR3 sequence (DNA): TGCGCCAGCAGCGAGAGGGCCAGCGACTATGGCTACACCTTC. Its translation: CASSERASDYGYTF.

The CDR3, as DNA: TGCAGTGCTGGTTTGGCCCGACTAGCGGGACAAGAGACCCAGTACTTC. This codes for CSAGLARLAGQETQYF. The gene calls are TRBV20-1 and TRBJ2-5; 11 positions agree with TRBD2. The CDR3 is 16 residues long. The V gene's germline CDR1 is DFQATT and CDR2 SNEGSKA (reference sequence). V gave up 5 bases and J gave up 2 bases; unmatched junction bases: 10.

CDR3 nucleotides: TGCAGTGCTAGAACCACCGGGACAGGGGAGACCCAGTACTTC. Residues: CSARTTGTGETQYF. The rearrangement links TRBV20-1 to TRBJ2-5; TRBD1 matches at 9 bases. The junction had 6 bases not matched to a gene; V was cut back by 2 bases and J by 5 bases. CDR1 DFQATT and CDR2 SNEGSKA come from the germline V gene (reference sequence). This CDR3 spans 14 amino acids.

This clonotype showed up just a few times. This sequence joins TRBV2 and TRBJ1-1, with a tentative D call TRBD1 (5 bases). Germline values: CDR1 SNHLY, CDR2 FYNNEI. V was shortened by 4 bases and J by 0 bases, with 21 bases between the two germline ends. The CDR3 consists of 18 residues. The chain's CDR3 is CASSVRQGTVWMNTEAFF. The CDR3 nucleotides are TGTGCCAGCAGTGTTAGGCAGGGAACTGTTTGGATGAACACTGAAGCTTTCTTT.

Only a few counts were recorded for this clonotype. The rearrangement uses TRBV6-2 or TRBV6-3 and TRBJ2-2; 12 nucleotides align to TRBD1. Germline lookup yields CDR1 MNHEY and CDR2 SVGEGT. V shed 5 bases and J 3 bases; nucleotides not matched to a gene: 10. The CDR3 is 18 amino acids. The CDR3 loop reads CASSPLPGQGAHTGELFF. For the CDR3, the DNA is TGTGCCAGCAGTCCGCTCCCGGGACAGGGGGCCCACACCGGGGAGCTGTTTTTT.

This clonotype has ten or more counts. The rearrangement links TRBV7-2 to TRBJ2-1; D ambiguous. Between the trimmed V and J ends, which lost 4 bases and 5 bases, there was a span of 9 bases. The CDR3 is 13 amino acids. CDR1 is SGHTA and CDR2 is FQGNSA in the germline V gene. The CDR3 reads CASSSYSHNEQFF. Here the CDR3 DNA reads TGTGCCAGCAGCTCTTACAGTCACAATGAGCAGTTCTTC.

This clonotype showed up many times. This rearrangement joins TRBV5-1 to TRBJ1-1, with 12 bases that match TRBD1. The CDR3 is 15 amino acids. Trimming cost V 4 bases and J 1 base; bases outside gene matches: 2. Germline assignment: CDR1 SGHRS and CDR2 YFSETQ. The CDR3 DNA follows: TGCGCCAGCAGCGCGGGACAGGGGGCGAACACTGAAGCTTTCTTT. Amino acids: CASSAGQGANTEAFF.

The V call is TRBV27, the J call TRBJ2-3; 12 nucleotides match TRBD2. This CDR3 region has 18 residues. CDR1 is MNHEY, CDR2 SMNVEV, per germline (reference sequence). The J segment lost 4 bases and the V segment lost 5 bases, leaving 13 bases of the junction unmatched. The chain's CDR3 is CASSPLTRTSGISDTQYF. The DNA of the CDR3 is TGTGCCAGCAGTCCGTTAACCCGGACTAGCGGGATCTCAGATACGCAGTATTTT.